This TCR beta chain was profiled in a study of blood T cell repertoires in COVID-19. Study-wide background: Samples came from the United States, Italy and Spain, spanning acute and convalescent COVID-19. T cells, B-cell-depleted T cells, or PBMCs supplied cDNA or gDNA.

As originally analysed: Researchers report that nucleated cell counts were estimated from reference gene primer amplification. Assay: immunoSEQ multiplex PCR; the TCRdb copy retains only in-frame clones and omits some. Clone size and the V and J calls come from that table; the DNA yielded D and trimming. This sample has 300,000 to 450,000 clones; 81% occur once, and the top ten carry more than 0.85%. This CDR3 is 15 amino acids long. Trimming shortened V by 6 bases and J by 5 bases, and 19 bases separated the two germline ends. Per germline, CDR1 MNHNY and CDR2 SVGAGI (reference sequence). This clone was observed a single time.

The V gene is TRBV6-6, the J gene TRBJ1-1, with TRBD1 as a possible D gene (5 bases). This sequence was found in a human donor with acute or convalescent COVID-19. The donor label of this sample is uncertain. Specimen: peripheral blood. The CDR3 coding sequence is TGTGCCAGCAGATCCACGAGGGCCGGGGGTACTGAAGCTTTCTTT. The encoded protein is CASRSTRAGGTEAFF.